The 26 T cell receptor beta chains reported below all come from one sample, sequenced in a study of T cells after yellow fever vaccination (dated 2019 in TCRdb). The library was obtained by 5' RACE. Sequencing instrument: Illumina HiSeq 2500. Using fastp at Q25 and MiXCR, TCRdb reprocessed the public reads and kept productive beta chains. When rows share a CDR3 protein, they turn into one entry using the most common DNA and genes. The sample table records 400,000 or so distinct CDR3 sequences; more than 5.5% of these occur just once. The ten largest clonotypes hold roughly 15% of the sample. Interpreted using the paper, the treatment or condition label stands for: live attenuated yellow fever vaccine strain. Material: PBMCs, obtained 5 days after the yellow fever booster vaccination. These receptors came from a man under 40 who received the YFV17D yellow fever vaccine.

In its sample, this clonotype was seen many times. This chain joins TRBV7-8 and TRBJ2-1; 9 bases agree with TRBD2. This CDR3 is 16 amino acids long. Germline assignment: CDR1 SGHVS and CDR2 FQNEAQ. Trimming cost V 0 bases and J 4 bases; bases outside gene matches: 4. Here the CDR3 DNA reads TGTGCCAGCAGCTTAGCACGGACTAGCGAGTACAATGAGCAGTTCTTC. It yields the protein CASSLARTSEYNEQFF.

The chain combines TRBV5-1 with TRBJ2-3, with D hard to call. Trimming took 4 bases from V and 2 from J, leaving 14 bases between them. Germline V gene lookup returns CDR1 SGHRS and CDR2 YFSETQ. CDR3 length: 15 residues. CDR3 sequence (DNA): TGCGCCAGCAGCCACAGCTCCCACTACACAGATACGCAGTATTTT. Translation: CASSHSSHYTDTQYF. Supplemented by reference TRBV5-1 and TRBJ2-3, the full variable domain reads KAGVTQTPRYLIKTRGQQVTLSCSPISGHRSVSWYQQTPGQGLQFLFEYFSETQRNKGNFPGRFSGRQFSNSRSEMNVSTLELGDSALYLCASSHSSHYTDTQYFGPGTRLTVL.

The table lists this clonotype with a few counts. The chain joins TRBV19 to TRBJ2-3; D gene unclear. V lost 7 bases to trimming and J lost 6 bases, with 8 bases between them. In germline, CDR1 is LNHDA, CDR2 SQIVND (reference sequence). This CDR3 spans 11 amino acids. The CDR3 DNA reads as TGTGCCAGTAAAAATCGCGATACGCAGTATTTT. This gives the protein CASKNRDTQYF.

This chain connects TRBV20-1 to TRBJ2-1, with D perhaps matching TRBD2 (6 bases). V was shortened by 6 bases and J by 8 bases, with 14 bases between the two germline ends. The CDR3 runs to 12 residues. Germline assignment: CDR1 DFQATT and CDR2 SNEGSKA (reference sequence). The CDR3 reads CSATIGSDEQFF. The CDR3 DNA is TGCAGTGCAACAATCGGGAGCGATGAGCAGTTCTTC.

In its sample, this clonotype was seen many times. The rearrangement links TRBV21-1 to TRBJ2-1; the table's D call, TRBD2, was not checked against the DNA. TRBV21-1 corresponds to a pseudogene. This CDR3 contains 15 residues. In DNA, the CDR3 is TGTGCCAGCACCTCGGGACTAGCGGGAATCAATGAGCAGTTCTTC. Amino acid sequence: CASTSGLAGINEQFF.

The chain combines TRBV27 with TRBJ1-5, with D uncertain. The CDR3 covers 12 residues. Germline V CDR1 and CDR2: MNHEY, SMNVEV (reference sequence). V shed 4 bases and J shed 6 bases, with 7 bases lying between them. The CDR3 is CASSSPGQPQHF. The CDR3 coding sequence is TGTGCCAGCAGTTCCCCGGGTCAGCCCCAGCATTTT.

This clonotype was detected only a few times. This chain connects TRBV9 to TRBJ2-7, with TRBD1 identical over 7 bases. This CDR3 is 12 amino acids long. Per the germline V gene, CDR1 is SGDLS and CDR2 is YYNGEE. Unmatched junction bases numbered 6, after V lost 0 bases and J lost 12 bases. DNA of the CDR3: TGTGCCAGCAGCGTAGGAGGGGACAGTTTGTACTTC. Protein product: CASSVGGDSLYF.

The V call is TRBV3-1, the J call TRBJ2-1; D not certain. Trimming cost V 1 base and J 6 bases, with 7 bases left between them. Per the germline V gene, CDR1 is LGHDT and CDR2 is YNNKEL (reference sequence). This CDR3 region has 13 residues. This CDR3 is CASSQVLFNEQFF. In DNA form, the CDR3 reads TGTGCCAGCAGCCAAGTATTATTCAATGAGCAGTTCTTC.

This clonotype was observed at least ten times. The gene calls are TRBV21-1 and TRBJ2-7. TRBV21-1 is listed as a pseudogene. This CDR3 is built from 13 residues. In DNA, the CDR3 is TGTGCCAGCACGACCGGGACCTCCTACGAGCAGTACTTC. This codes for CASTTGTSYEQYF.

In its sample, this clonotype was seen a few times. The rearrangement uses TRBV5-4 and TRBJ2-1, with D possibly matching TRBD2 (5 bases). Trimming took off 4 bases at V and 2 bases at J, with 13 bases between the two ends. Germline CDR1 reads SGHNT; CDR2 reads YYREEE (reference sequence). The CDR3 totals 15 residues. CDR3 sequence reads: CASSAGEIAYNEQFF. The DNA for the CDR3 is TGTGCCAGCAGCGCCGGGGAGATCGCCTACAATGAGCAGTTCTTC.

The table lists this clonotype with a few counts. The rearrangement joins TRBV20-1 to TRBJ2-2, with 7 bases fitting TRBD2. Germline loops: CDR1 DFQATT, CDR2 SNEGSKA (reference sequence). V dropped 2 bases and J dropped 1; count of bases not matched to a gene: 7. The CDR3 is 16 residues long. In DNA, the CDR3 is TGCAGTGCTAGACCGCTAGCGGAACTGAACACCGGGGAGCTGTTTTTT. It encodes CSARPLAELNTGELFF.

This clonotype was counted only a few times. V is TRBV29-1 and J is TRBJ2-2; TRBD2 matches at 12 bases. The CDR3 is 17 residues long. V shed 4 bases, J shed 2 bases, and the junction held 8 bases outside the gene matches. Germline loops: CDR1 SQVTM, CDR2 ANQGSEA. The CDR3 loop is CSVGTSGISRNTGELFF. CDR3 bases: TGCAGCGTTGGGACTAGCGGGATATCCCGAAACACCGGGGAGCTGTTTTTT.

This chain joins TRBV20-1 and TRBJ2-5; TRBD2 agrees at 9 bases. J was trimmed by 0 bases and V by 5 bases; bases with no gene match: 7. Germline-derived CDR1 and CDR2 are DFQATT and SNEGSKA (reference sequence). The CDR3 extends over 15 amino acids. CDR3 loop: CSAGPGLAYQETQYF. The CDR3, as DNA: TGCAGTGCTGGGCCGGGACTAGCTTACCAAGAGACCCAGTACTTC.

The CDR3 sequence is CASSPTSGRWTGELFF. The CDR3 nucleotides are TGTGCCAGCAGCCCGACGAGCGGGAGGTGGACCGGGGAGCTGTTTTTT. The chain recombines TRBV3-1 with TRBJ2-2, with 9 bases identical to TRBD2. The germline V gene encodes CDR1 LGHDT and CDR2 YNNKEL (reference sequence). The CDR3 extends over 16 amino acids. The V segment lost 4 bases and the J segment 5 bases; nucleotides outside the gene matches: 8.

This clonotype was seen more than once but under ten times. CDR3 residues: CSARPSSGSQETQYF. CDR3 in DNA: TGCAGTGCTAGACCGTCTAGCGGGAGCCAAGAGACCCAGTACTTC. The V call is TRBV20-1, the J call TRBJ2-5, with 10 bases lining up with TRBD2. Trimming at V came to 2 bases and at J to 1 base, leaving 4 bases not matched to a gene. The CDR3 sequence is 15 residues long. The germline V gene encodes CDR1 DFQATT and CDR2 SNEGSKA (reference sequence).

This clonotype showed up just a few times. V is TRBV4-1 and J is TRBJ2-1; D gene uncertain. The V end lost 2 bases, the J end lost 0 bases, and 8 bases lay between the germline ends. There are 15 residues in the CDR3. The germline V gene encodes CDR1 MGHRA and CDR2 YSYEKL. CDR3 protein: CASSQTRSSYNEQFF. In DNA, the CDR3 is TGCGCCAGCAGCCAAACCCGGAGCTCCTACAATGAGCAGTTCTTC.

This clonotype was counted ten times or more. The chain links TRBV18 to TRBJ2-5; the match to TRBD1 covers 7 bases. The germline V gene encodes CDR1 KGHSH and CDR2 LQKENI. The V segment lost 3 bases and the J segment 1 base; nucleotides outside the gene matches: 5. This CDR3 is 15 amino acids long. DNA for the CDR3: TGTGCCAGCTCACCCGGGACAGCTACCCAAGAGACCCAGTACTTC. The encoded protein is CASSPGTATQETQYF.

This clonotype was seen many times. J is TRBJ2-3 and V is TRBV15; D not certain. Looked up from germline, CDR1 is LNHNV and CDR2 is YYDKDF (reference sequence). Trimming pared 1 base from V and 12 bases from J, leaving 14 bases between. This CDR3 has 13 amino acids. The CDR3 reads CATSRGKAPGQYF. As DNA, the CDR3 is TGTGCCACCAGCAGAGGAAAGGCCCCCGGACAGTATTTT.

The V gene is TRBV19, the J gene TRBJ2-1; D is unresolved. The CDR3 spans 16 residues. V gave up 1 base and J gave up 4 bases, with 14 bases separating them. Germline assignment: CDR1 LNHDA and CDR2 SQIVND (reference sequence). This chain's CDR3 is CASSIVGDSPYNEQFF. The CDR3 DNA sequence: TGTGCCAGTAGTATAGTCGGAGACTCCCCATACAATGAGCAGTTCTTC.

The sample holds a few counts of this clonotype. The genes are TRBV5-4 and TRBJ2-5; a possible D gene is TRBD2 (6 bases). The CDR3 extends over 13 amino acids. From germline, CDR1 is SGHNT and CDR2 YYREEE (reference sequence). Deletions cut 7 bases from V and 3 bases from J, with 13 bases between. The CDR3 region has the DNA TGTGCCAGCGGACTATGGAACAAAGAGACCCAGTACTTC. Its protein product is CASGLWNKETQYF.

This clonotype was found many times. V usage is TRBV29-1 and J usage is TRBJ2-5; D unresolved. Trimming took 5 bases from V and 4 from J, leaving 11 bases between them. The CDR3 has 12 amino acids. Germline-derived CDR1 and CDR2 are SQVTM and ANQGSEA. Here the CDR3 reads CSVRTSAETQYF. DNA for the CDR3: TGCAGCGTTCGGACCTCTGCAGAGACCCAGTACTTC.

This clonotype was picked up a small number of times. The chain combines TRBV4-3 with TRBJ2-1; a weak D match, TRBD2 (6 bases). Germline assignment: CDR1 LGHNA and CDR2 YSLEER. V was trimmed by 1 base and J by 0 bases, leaving 13 bases between them. CDR3 length: 17 residues. CDR3 in amino acids: CASSQARGLSSYNEQFF. CDR3 bases: TGCGCCAGCAGCCAAGCCCGAGGACTAAGCTCCTACAATGAGCAGTTCTTC.

This sequence joins TRBV6-1 and TRBJ1-3, with D hard to call. CDR1 is MNHNS and CDR2 is SASEGT in the germline V gene. Trimming shortened V by 5 bases and J by 2 bases, and 7 bases separated the two germline ends. The CDR3 runs 13 residues. The CDR3 region is CASSQDPGNTIYF. CDR3 coding DNA: TGTGCCAGCAGTCAAGACCCTGGAAACACCATATATTTT.

This clonotype was observed a handful of times. V gene TRBV30 combines with J gene TRBJ1-2; D gene uncertain. V lost 1 base, J lost 5 bases, and 5 bases lay in between. CDR3 size: 11 residues. The germline CDR1 and CDR2 sequences are GTSNPN and SVGIG (reference sequence). The DNA for the CDR3 is TGTGCCTGGAGTGAGGGATATGGCTACACCTTC. Residues: CAWSEGYGYTF.

This clonotype was observed many times. The chain uses TRBV9 and TRBJ2-7, with 9 bases fitting TRBD2. CDR1 is SGDLS and CDR2 is YYNGEE in the germline V gene. The CDR3 covers 15 residues. Trimming cost V 4 bases and J 6 bases; bases outside gene matches: 11. CDR3 nucleotide sequence: TGTGCCAGCAGCCCCCTTATAGCGGGAGTAATCGAGCAGTACTTC. This codes for CASSPLIAGVIEQYF.

There are a few counts of this clonotype. The V and J genes are TRBV29-1 and TRBJ2-7, with 10 bases that match TRBD1. The germline gives CDR1 SQVTM, CDR2 ANQGSEA. The CDR3 covers 14 residues. V gave up 6 bases and J gave up 3 bases; unmatched junction bases: 8. CDR3 in DNA: TGCAGCGTCCCGTCGGACAGGGGGAACTACGAGCAGTACTTC. It codes for CSVPSDRGNYEQYF.